This is a list of T cell receptor beta chains from one sample in a study of cytomegalovirus exposure and HLA in healthy donors. The data were produced by immunoSEQ multiplex PCR, yet TCRdb's version contains in-frame clones alone and is incomplete. Of 200,000 to 250,000 clones in the sample, almost 70% were seen once. Sequenced: PBMCs. The receptors come from a man between 35 and 55 years old in good health and CMV-seropositive. CDR3s include the opening cysteine and the closing phenylalanine or tryptophan. The D gene is left open where the match is weak. Rows may omit the clone size; those that give it use once, few, many or a size class.

v_call	d_call	j_call	clone_size	cdr3_length	cdr3_aa	cdr3_nt
TRBV29-1	.	TRBJ2-2	.	13	CSVEAFQSGELFF	TGCAGCGTTGAGGCCTTTCAGTCCGGGGAGCTGTTTTTT
TRBV2	.	TRBJ2-5	.	12	CASSKGVETQYF	TGTGCCAGCAGTAAGGGGGTAGAGACCCAGTACTTC
TRBV2	TRBD1	TRBJ2-1	once	13	CASSAADRGEQFF	TGTGCCAGCAGCGCGGCGGACAGGGGAGAGCAGTTCTTC
TRBV19	.	TRBJ2-7	.	13	CASSIGGGDEQYF	TGTGCCAGTAGTATAGGTGGAGGAGACGAGCAGTACTTC
TRBV12-5	TRBD2	TRBJ2-1	.	20	CASGLSPGSLQLAGYNEQFF	TGTGCTAGTGGTTTGTCCCCGGGATCCCTGCAGCTAGCGGGGTACAATGAGCAGTTCTTC
TRBV7-2	TRBD1	TRBJ1-6	.	18	CASSHDRGASSYNSPLHF	TGTGCCAGCAGCCACGACAGGGGCGCTAGCTCCTATAATTCACCCCTCCACTTT
TRBV18	.	TRBJ1-5	once	13	CASSLSGNQPQHF	TGTGCCAGCTCCCTGAGTGGCAATCAGCCCCAGCATTTT
TRBV10-3	.	TRBJ1-2	.	13	CAIRDRTNYGYTF	TGTGCCATCAGGGACAGAACTAACTATGGCTACACCTTC
TRBV19	TRBD2	TRBJ2-1	few	14	CASSSSGGSYEQFF	TGTGCCAGTAGTAGTAGCGGGGGGTCGTATGAGCAGTTCTTC
TRBV6-1	.	TRBJ1-1	few	13	CASSEAVGSRGFF	TGTGCCAGCAGTGAAGCGGTAGGGTCAAGGGGCTTCTTT
TRBV5-6	.	TRBJ1-3	.	17	CASSSAGSWTGETTIYF	TGTGCCAGCAGCTCGGCTGGCTCTTGGACTGGGGAGACCACCATATATTTT
TRBV7-2	TRBD2	TRBJ2-3	.	17	CASSLRIAGGFTDTQYF	TGTGCCAGCAGCTTAAGGATAGCGGGGGGATTCACAGATACGCAGTATTTT
TRBV19	.	TRBJ1-1	once	16	CASSVDPEREGFEAFF	TGTGCCAGTAGTGTAGACCCTGAGAGGGAGGGTTTTGAAGCTTTCTTT
TRBV7-9	.	TRBJ2-7	.	14	CASSFQGPNYEQYF	TGTGCCAGCAGCTTCCAGGGGCCCAACTACGAGCAGTACTTC
TRBV6-1	TRBD2	TRBJ2-1	.	15	CASSVLAGSYNEQFF	TGTGCCAGCAGTGTCCTAGCGGGCTCCTACAATGAGCAGTTCTTC
TRBV5-3	.	TRBJ2-3	.	14	CARSFRDATDTQYF	TGTGCCAGAAGCTTCAGGGATGCCACAGATACGCAGTATTTT
TRBV7-9	TRBD1	TRBJ1-1	once	13	CASSFTGDTEAFF	TGTGCCAGCAGCTTTACAGGGGACACTGAAGCTTTCTTT
TRBV18	.	TRBJ2-7	few	15	CASSPYRANFYEQYF	TGTGCCAGCTCACCATACAGGGCCAACTTCTACGAGCAGTACTTC
TRBV7-9	TRBD1	TRBJ2-7	few	14	CASSPTGQVSKQYF	TGTGCCAGCAGCCCGACGGGACAGGTATCTAAGCAGTACTTC
TRBV15	.	TRBJ2-5	.	13	CATSRDRRETQYF	TGTGCCACCAGCAGAGATAGGCGGGAGACCCAGTACTTC
TRBV7-2	TRBD2	TRBJ2-3	.	18	CASSLKAGGSTSTDTQYF	TGTGCCAGCAGCTTAAAAGCGGGGGGGTCGACGAGCACAGATACGCAGTATTTT
TRBV7-9	TRBD1	TRBJ1-2	.	15	CASNPALTGEIGYTF	TGTGCCAGCAATCCCGCATTGACAGGGGAAATTGGCTACACCTTC
TRBV28	TRBD1	TRBJ1-2	.	14	CASSSRDRHYGYTF	TGTGCCAGCAGTTCCCGGGACAGGCACTATGGCTACACCTTC
TRBV19	.	TRBJ1-4	.	15	CASSIRFGTNEKLFF	TGTGCCAGTAGTATTCGCTTCGGAACTAATGAAAAACTGTTTTTT
TRBV5-6	TRBD2	TRBJ2-5	.	16	CASSGLAGEHQETQYF	TGTGCCAGCAGCGGACTAGCGGGGGAACACCAAGAGACCCAGTACTTC
TRBV7-9	TRBD1	TRBJ1-1	.	17	CASSGRTGKIGNTEAFF	TGTGCCAGCAGCGGACGGACAGGGAAAATTGGGAACACTGAAGCTTTCTTT
TRBV7-2	.	TRBJ1-2	.	16	CASSLRAGDSNYGYTF	TGTGCCAGCAGCTTACGGGCAGGGGATTCCAACTATGGCTACACCTTC
TRBV5-1	TRBD1	TRBJ2-7	few	15	CASSLDRGFSYEQYF	TGCGCCAGCAGCTTGGACAGGGGTTTCTCCTACGAGCAGTACTTC
TRBV10-1	TRBD2	TRBJ2-3	once	17	CASSDRGLAVSTDTQYF	TGCGCCAGCAGTGACCGTGGACTAGCGGTTAGCACAGATACGCAGTATTTT
TRBV19	.	TRBJ1-2	.	15	CASTPGGAQRDGYTF	TGTGCCAGTACCCCTGGGGGGGCGCAGAGGGATGGCTACACCTTC
TRBV29-1	TRBD1	TRBJ2-7	.	13	CSVATGAVYEQYF	TGCAGCGTGGCGACAGGGGCGGTTTACGAGCAGTACTTC
TRBV10-3	TRBD2	TRBJ2-1	.	17	CAISITASSGGRDEQFF	TGTGCCATCAGTATAACCGCTAGTAGCGGGGGGCGGGATGAGCAGTTCTTC
TRBV5-1	.	TRBJ2-5	.	15	CASSLGESERETQYF	TGCGCCAGCAGCTTGGGGGAGAGTGAACGGGAGACCCAGTACTTC
TRBV7-8	.	TRBJ1-1	.	15	CASSLPRETNTEAFF	TGTGCCAGCAGCCTCCCTCGGGAGACGAACACTGAAGCTTTCTTT
TRBV7-9	.	TRBJ1-3	.	12	CASSRDSESIYF	TGTGCCAGCAGCCGGGACTCCGAGAGCATATATTTT
TRBV5-1	TRBD2	TRBJ2-7	.	14	CASGETSGVYEQYF	TGCGCCAGCGGTGAGACTAGCGGGGTCTACGAGCAGTACTTC
TRBV5-4	TRBD1	TRBJ1-1	.	15	CASSIRQGLGTEAFF	TGTGCCAGCAGCATCCGACAGGGCCTCGGCACTGAAGCTTTCTTT
TRBV28	.	TRBJ2-7	few	13	CASSLRGGHEQYF	TGTGCCAGCAGTTTAAGGGGGGGTCACGAGCAGTACTTC
TRBV6-5	TRBD1	TRBJ1-4	.	14	CASSYGQENEKLFF	TGTGCCAGCAGTTACGGACAGGAAAATGAAAAACTGTTTTTT
TRBV5-1	TRBD2	TRBJ2-1	.	18	CASSLGTSGGPSYNEQFF	TGCGCCAGCAGCTTGGGGACTAGCGGGGGGCCCTCCTACAATGAGCAGTTCTTC
TRBV27	.	TRBJ2-6	.	15	CASSYGGPGANVLTF	TGTGCCAGCAGCTACGGGGGTCCCGGGGCCAACGTCCTGACTTTC
TRBV7-2	.	TRBJ2-3	once	13	CASSLVWGQGWYF	TGTGCCAGCAGCTTAGTATGGGGGCAGGGTTGGTATTTT
TRBV7-8	.	TRBJ1-2	.	17	CASSSAPGREVNYGYTF	TGTGCCAGCAGCTCGGCCCCTGGACGGGAAGTTAACTATGGCTACACCTTC
TRBV7-6	.	TRBJ1-1	.	14	CASRPLGGVAEAFF	TGTGCCAGCAGACCGTTGGGAGGGGTTGCTGAAGCTTTCTTT
TRBV4-1	TRBD1	TRBJ1-5	.	20	CASSPTGLALSGLTNQPQHF	TGCGCCAGCAGCCCGACAGGGCTGGCCCTTTCCGGGTTAACGAATCAGCCCCAGCATTTT
TRBV5-8	.	TRBJ2-7	.	13	CASSLRQASEQYF	TGTGCCAGCAGCTTGCGCCAGGCCTCCGAGCAGTACTTC
TRBV4-1	.	TRBJ1-6	.	15	CASSQDGGASRPLHF	TGCGCCAGCAGCCAAGATGGCGGAGCGTCAAGACCCCTCCACTTT
TRBV10-3	.	TRBJ1-1	.	12	CAISGGATEAFF	TGTGCCATCAGTGGCGGCGCCACTGAAGCTTTCTTT
TRBV11-2	TRBD1	TRBJ1-5	.	15	CASSTTGGSNQPQHF	TGTGCCAGCAGCACCACAGGGGGTAGCAATCAGCCCCAGCATTTT
TRBV5-3	.	TRBJ1-5	.	15	CARSLDGESNQPQHF	TGTGCCAGAAGCTTGGACGGGGAGAGCAATCAGCCCCAGCATTTT
TRBV6-6	.	TRBJ1-1	few	14	CASSPEGQHTEAFF	TGTGCCAGCAGCCCCGAAGGACAGCACACTGAAGCTTTCTTT
TRBV10-2	.	TRBJ1-2	.	13	CASTDLANYGYTF	TGCGCCAGCACCGACTTGGCTAACTATGGCTACACCTTC
TRBV18	.	TRBJ2-7	few	13	CASSWEGAYEQYF	TGTGCCAGCTCTTGGGAGGGGGCCTACGAGCAGTACTTC
TRBV5-1	.	TRBJ1-3	.	16	CASSLDGEYSGNTIYF	TGCGCCAGCAGCTTGGACGGTGAATACTCTGGAAACACCATATATTTT
TRBV15	TRBD1	TRBJ2-5	.	14	CATSRGQGWETQYF	TGTGCCACCAGCAGAGGACAGGGATGGGAGACCCAGTACTTC
TRBV28	.	TRBJ1-6	.	18	CASSLFQGSRGKNSPLHF	TGTGCCAGCAGTTTATTCCAGGGAAGCAGGGGTAAAAATTCACCCCTCCACTTT
TRBV27	TRBD1	TRBJ2-3	.	16	CASSLFGTGGTDTQYF	TGTGCCAGCAGTTTATTTGGGACAGGGGGCACGGATACGCAGTATTTT